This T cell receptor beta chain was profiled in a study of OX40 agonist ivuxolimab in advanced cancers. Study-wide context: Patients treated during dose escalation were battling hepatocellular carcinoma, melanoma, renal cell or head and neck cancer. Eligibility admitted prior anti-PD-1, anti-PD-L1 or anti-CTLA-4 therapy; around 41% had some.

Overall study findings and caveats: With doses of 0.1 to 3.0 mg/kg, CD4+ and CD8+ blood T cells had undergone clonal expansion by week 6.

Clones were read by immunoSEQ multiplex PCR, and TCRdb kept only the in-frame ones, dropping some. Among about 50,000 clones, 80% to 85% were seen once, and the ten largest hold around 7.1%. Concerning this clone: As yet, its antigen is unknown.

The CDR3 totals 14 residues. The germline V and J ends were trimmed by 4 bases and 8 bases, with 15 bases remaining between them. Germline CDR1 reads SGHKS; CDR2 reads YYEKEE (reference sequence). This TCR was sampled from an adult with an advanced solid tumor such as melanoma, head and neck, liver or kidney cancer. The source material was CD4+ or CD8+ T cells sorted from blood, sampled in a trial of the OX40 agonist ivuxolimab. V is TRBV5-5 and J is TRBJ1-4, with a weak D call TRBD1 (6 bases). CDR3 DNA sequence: TGTGCCAGCAGCCGCGCCATGGGGGGCGAAAAACTGTTTTTT. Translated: CASSRAMGGEKLFF.